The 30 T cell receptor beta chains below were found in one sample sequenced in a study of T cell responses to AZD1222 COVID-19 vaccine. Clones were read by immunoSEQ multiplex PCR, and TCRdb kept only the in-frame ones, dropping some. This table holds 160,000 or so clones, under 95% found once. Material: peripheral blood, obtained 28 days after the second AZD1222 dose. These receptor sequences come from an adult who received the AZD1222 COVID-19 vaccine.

CDR3 sequence (DNA): TGCGCCAGCAGCTTAGAAGGAGGGGCCTACGAGCAGTACTTC. It yields the protein CASSLEGGAYEQYF. This chain joins TRBV5-1 and TRBJ2-7; possible D gene TRBD2, 6 bases. This CDR3 is built from 14 residues. Per the germline V gene, CDR1 is SGHRS and CDR2 is YFSETQ. The V and J ends lost 2 bases and 2 bases respectively, with 11 bases between them.

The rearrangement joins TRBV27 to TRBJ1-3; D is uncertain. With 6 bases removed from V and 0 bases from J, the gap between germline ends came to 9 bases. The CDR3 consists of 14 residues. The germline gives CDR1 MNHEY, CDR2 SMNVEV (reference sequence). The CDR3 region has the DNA TGTGCCAGCAGGGAACAAAGCTCTGGAAACACCATATATTTT. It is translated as CASREQSSGNTIYF.

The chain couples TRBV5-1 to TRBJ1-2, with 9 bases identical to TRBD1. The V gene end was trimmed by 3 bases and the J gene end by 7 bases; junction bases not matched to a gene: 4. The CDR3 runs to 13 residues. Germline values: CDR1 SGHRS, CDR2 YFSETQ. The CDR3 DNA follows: TGCGCCAGCAGCTGGGGGACAGGGTCTGGCTACACCTTC. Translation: CASSWGTGSGYTF.

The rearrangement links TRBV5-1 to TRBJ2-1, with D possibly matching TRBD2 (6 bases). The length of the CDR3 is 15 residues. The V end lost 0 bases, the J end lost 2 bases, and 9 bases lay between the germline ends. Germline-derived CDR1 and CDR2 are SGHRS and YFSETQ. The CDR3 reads CASSLDGGTYNEQFF. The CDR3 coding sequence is TGCGCCAGCAGCTTGGATGGGGGGACCTACAATGAGCAGTTCTTC.

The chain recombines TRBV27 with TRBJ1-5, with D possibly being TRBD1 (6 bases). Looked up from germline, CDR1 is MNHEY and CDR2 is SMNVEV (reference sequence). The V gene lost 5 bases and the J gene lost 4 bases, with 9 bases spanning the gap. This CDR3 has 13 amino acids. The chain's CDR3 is CASSPQGNQPQHF. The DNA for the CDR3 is TGTGCCAGCAGTCCACAGGGTAATCAGCCCCAGCATTTT.

CDR3 nucleotides: TGTGCCAGCAGTTTCGGGACTCCCAGCTCTGGTGACACCATATATTTT. Translation: CASSFGTPSSGDTIYF. This chain joins TRBV6-5 and TRBJ1-3, with D perhaps TRBD1 (5 bases). V lost 4 bases, J lost 8 bases, and 21 bases lay in between. The CDR3 spans 16 residues. Per the germline V gene, CDR1 is MNHEY and CDR2 is SVGAGI.

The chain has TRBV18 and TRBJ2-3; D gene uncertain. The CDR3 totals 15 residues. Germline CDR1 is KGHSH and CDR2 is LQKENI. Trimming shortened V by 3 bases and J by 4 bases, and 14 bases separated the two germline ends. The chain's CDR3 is CASSPRTSEADTQYF. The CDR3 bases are TGTGCCAGCTCACCTCGAACAAGCGAGGCAGATACGCAGTATTTT. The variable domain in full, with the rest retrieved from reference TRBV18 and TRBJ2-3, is NAGVMQNPRHLVRRRGQEARLRCSPMKGHSHVYWYRQLPEEGLKFMVYLQKENIIDESGMPKERFSAEFPKEGPSILRIQQVVRGDSAAYFCASSPRTSEADTQYFGPGTRLTVL.

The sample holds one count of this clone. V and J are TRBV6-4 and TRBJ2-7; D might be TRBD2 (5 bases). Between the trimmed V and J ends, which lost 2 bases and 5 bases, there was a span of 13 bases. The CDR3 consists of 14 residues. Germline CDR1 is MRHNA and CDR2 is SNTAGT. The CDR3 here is CASSDPGKGHEQYF. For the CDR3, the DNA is TGTGCCAGCAGTGACCCGGGGAAAGGCCACGAGCAGTACTTC.

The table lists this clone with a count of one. For the CDR3, the DNA is TGTGCCAGCAGCTTGAGGGACAGTTTTGGCTACACCTTC. It yields the protein CASSLRDSFGYTF. This chain connects TRBV5-4 to TRBJ1-2, with 7 bases aligning to TRBD1. Germline assignment: CDR1 SGHNT and CDR2 YYREEE (reference sequence). The CDR3 is made up of 13 amino acids. V lost 1 base, J lost 7 bases, and 4 bases stayed unmatched.

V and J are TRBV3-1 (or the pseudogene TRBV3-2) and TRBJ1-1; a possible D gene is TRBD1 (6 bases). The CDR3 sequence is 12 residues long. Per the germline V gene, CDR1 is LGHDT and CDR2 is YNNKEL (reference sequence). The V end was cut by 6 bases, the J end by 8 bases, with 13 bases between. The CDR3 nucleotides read TGTGCCAGCAGTTCCCGGGACAACGAAGCTTTCTTT. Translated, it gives CASSSRDNEAFF.

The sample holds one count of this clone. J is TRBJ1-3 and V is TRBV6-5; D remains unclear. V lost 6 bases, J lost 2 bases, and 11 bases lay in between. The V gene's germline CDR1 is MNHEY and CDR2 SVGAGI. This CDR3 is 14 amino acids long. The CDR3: CASSPEIPGNTIYF. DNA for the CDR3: TGTGCCAGCAGCCCCGAGATCCCTGGAAACACCATATATTTT.

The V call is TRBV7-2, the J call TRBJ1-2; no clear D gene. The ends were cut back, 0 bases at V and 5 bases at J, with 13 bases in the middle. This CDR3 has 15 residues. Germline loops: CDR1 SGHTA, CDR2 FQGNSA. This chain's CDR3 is CASSLAAPEGYGYTF. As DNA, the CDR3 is TGTGCCAGCAGCTTAGCGGCACCGGAGGGATATGGCTACACCTTC.

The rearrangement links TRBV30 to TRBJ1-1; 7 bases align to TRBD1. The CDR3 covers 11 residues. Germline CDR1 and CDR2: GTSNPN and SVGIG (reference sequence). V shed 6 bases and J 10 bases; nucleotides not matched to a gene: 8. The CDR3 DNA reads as TGTGCCTGTAGACAGGGAATCGGAGCTTTCTTT. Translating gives CACRQGIGAFF.

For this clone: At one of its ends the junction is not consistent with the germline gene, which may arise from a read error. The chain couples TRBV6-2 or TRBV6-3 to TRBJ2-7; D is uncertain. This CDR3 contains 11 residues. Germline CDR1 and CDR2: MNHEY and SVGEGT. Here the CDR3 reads CASSTPYEQHF. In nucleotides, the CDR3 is TGTGCCAGCAGTACCCCCTACGAGCAGCACTTC.

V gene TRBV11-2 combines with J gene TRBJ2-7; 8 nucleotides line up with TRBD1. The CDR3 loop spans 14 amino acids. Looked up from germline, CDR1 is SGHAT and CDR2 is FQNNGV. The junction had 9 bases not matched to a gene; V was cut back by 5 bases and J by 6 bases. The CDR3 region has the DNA TGTGCCAGCAGCCCATGGACAGGGAATGTCGAGCAGTACTTC. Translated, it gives CASSPWTGNVEQYF.

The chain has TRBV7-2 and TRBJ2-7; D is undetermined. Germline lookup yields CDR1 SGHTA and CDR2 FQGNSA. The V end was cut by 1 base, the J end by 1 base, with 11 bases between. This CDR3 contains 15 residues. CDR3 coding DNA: TGTGCCAGCAGCTTAGACGTACTTTCGTCCTACGAGCAGTACTTC. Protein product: CASSLDVLSSYEQYF. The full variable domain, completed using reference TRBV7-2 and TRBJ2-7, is GAGVSQSPSNKVTEKGKDVELRCDPISGHTALYWYRQSLGQGLEFLIYFQGNSAPDKSGLPSDRFSAERTGGSVSTLTIQRTQQEDSAVYLCASSLDVLSSYEQYFGPGTRLTVT.

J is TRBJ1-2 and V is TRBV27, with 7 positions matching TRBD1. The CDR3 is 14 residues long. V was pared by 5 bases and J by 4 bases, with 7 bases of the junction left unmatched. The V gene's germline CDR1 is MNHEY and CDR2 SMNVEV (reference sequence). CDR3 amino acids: CASSRTGKFYGYTF. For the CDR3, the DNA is TGTGCCAGCAGTCGGACAGGAAAGTTCTATGGCTACACCTTC.

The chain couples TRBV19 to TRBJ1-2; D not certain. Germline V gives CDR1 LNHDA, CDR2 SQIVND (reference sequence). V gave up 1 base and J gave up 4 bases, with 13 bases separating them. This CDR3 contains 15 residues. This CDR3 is CASSIGAGVPYGYTF. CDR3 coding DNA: TGTGCCAGTAGTATAGGTGCCGGAGTGCCCTATGGCTACACCTTC.

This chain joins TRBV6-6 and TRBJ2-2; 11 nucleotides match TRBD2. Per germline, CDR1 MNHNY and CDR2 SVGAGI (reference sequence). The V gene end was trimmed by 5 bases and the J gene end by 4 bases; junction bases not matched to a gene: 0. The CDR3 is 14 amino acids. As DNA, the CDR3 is TGTGCCAGCAGTGGGACTAGCGGCACCGGGGAGCTGTTTTTT. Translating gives CASSGTSGTGELFF.

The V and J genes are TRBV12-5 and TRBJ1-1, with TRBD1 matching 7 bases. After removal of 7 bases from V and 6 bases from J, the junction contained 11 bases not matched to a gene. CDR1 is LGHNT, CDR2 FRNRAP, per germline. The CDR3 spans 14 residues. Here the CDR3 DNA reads TGTGCTAGTGCCGAAAGACAGGGTTTCTCTGAAGCTTTCTTT. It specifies CASAERQGFSEAFF.

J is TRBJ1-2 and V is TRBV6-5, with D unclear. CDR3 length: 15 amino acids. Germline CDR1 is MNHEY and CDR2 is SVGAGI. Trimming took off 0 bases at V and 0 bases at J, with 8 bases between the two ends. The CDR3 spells CASSYSLYPNYGYTF. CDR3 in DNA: TGTGCCAGCAGTTACTCCTTATACCCTAACTATGGCTACACCTTC.

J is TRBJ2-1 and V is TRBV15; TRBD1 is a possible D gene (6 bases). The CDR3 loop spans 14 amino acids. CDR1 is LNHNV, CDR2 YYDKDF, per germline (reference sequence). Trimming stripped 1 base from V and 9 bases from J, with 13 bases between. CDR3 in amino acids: CATSRGNRGGEQFF. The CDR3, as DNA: TGTGCCACCAGCAGAGGGAATAGAGGGGGTGAGCAGTTCTTC.

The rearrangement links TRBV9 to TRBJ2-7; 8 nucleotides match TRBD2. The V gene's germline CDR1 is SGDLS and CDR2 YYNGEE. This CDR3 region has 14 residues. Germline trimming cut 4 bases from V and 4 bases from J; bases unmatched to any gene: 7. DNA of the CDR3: TGTGCCAGCAGCCCCCTCGGGGGGGCTTACGAGCAGTACTTC. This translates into CASSPLGGAYEQYF.

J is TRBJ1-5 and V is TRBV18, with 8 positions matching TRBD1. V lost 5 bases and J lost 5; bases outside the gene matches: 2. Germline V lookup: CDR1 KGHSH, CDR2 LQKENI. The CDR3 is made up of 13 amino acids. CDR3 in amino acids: CASSTTGDQPQHF. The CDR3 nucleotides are TGTGCCAGCTCAACGACAGGGGATCAGCCCCAGCATTTT.

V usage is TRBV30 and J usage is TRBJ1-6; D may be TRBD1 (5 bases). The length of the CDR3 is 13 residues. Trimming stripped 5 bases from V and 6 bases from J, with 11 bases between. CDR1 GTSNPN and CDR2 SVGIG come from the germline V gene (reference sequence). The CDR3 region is CAWGQGGNSPLHF. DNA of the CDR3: TGTGCCTGGGGCCAGGGTGGTAATTCACCCCTCCACTTT.

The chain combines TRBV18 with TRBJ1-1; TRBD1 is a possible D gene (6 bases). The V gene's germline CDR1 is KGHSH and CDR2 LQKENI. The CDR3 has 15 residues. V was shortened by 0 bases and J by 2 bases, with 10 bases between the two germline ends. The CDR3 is CASSPPDRRNTEAFF. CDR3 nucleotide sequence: TGTGCCAGCTCACCACCTGACAGGCGAAACACTGAAGCTTTCTTT. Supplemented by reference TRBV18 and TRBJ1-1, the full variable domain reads NAGVMQNPRHLVRRRGQEARLRCSPMKGHSHVYWYRQLPEEGLKFMVYLQKENIIDESGMPKERFSAEFPKEGPSILRIQQVVRGDSAAYFCASSPPDRRNTEAFFGQGTRLTVV.

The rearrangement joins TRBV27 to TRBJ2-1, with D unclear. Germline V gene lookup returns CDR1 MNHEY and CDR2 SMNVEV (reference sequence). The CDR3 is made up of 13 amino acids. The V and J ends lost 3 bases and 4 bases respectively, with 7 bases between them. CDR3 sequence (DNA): TGTGCCAGCAGTTTGTACGGTTACAATGAGCAGTTCTTC. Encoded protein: CASSLYGYNEQFF.

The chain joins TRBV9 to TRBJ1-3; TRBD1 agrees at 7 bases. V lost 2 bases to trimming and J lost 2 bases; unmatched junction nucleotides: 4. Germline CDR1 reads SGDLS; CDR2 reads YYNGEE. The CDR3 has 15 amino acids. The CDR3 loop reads CASSVGGGPGNTIYF. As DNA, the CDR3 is TGTGCCAGCAGCGTGGGAGGGGGCCCTGGAAACACCATATATTTT.

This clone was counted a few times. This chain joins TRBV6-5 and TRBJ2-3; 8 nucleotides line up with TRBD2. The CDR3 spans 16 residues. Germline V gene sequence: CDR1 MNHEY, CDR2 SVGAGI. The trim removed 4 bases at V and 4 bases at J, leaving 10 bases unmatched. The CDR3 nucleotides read TGTGCCAGCAGTTCCCTTACCTCAGCGGGGGCAGATACGCAGTATTTT. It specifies CASSSLTSAGADTQYF.

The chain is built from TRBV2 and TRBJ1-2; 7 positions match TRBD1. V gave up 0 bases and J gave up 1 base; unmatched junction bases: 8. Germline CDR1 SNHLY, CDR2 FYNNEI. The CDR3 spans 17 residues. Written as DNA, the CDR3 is TGTGCCAGCAGTGAAGCGCAGGGACAGAGTTTTAACTATGGCTACACCTTC. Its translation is CASSEAQGQSFNYGYTF.